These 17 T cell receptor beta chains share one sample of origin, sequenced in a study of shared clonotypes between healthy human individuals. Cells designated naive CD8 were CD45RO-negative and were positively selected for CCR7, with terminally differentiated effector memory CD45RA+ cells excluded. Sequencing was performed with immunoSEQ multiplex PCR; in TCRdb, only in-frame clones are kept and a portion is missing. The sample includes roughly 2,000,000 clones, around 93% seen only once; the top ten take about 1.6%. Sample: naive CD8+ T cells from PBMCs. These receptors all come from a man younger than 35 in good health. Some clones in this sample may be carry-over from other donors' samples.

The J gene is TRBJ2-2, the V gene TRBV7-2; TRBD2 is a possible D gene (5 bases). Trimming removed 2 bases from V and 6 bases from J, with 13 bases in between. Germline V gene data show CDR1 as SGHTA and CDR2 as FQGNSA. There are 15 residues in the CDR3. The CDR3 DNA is TGTGCCAGCAGCTTAAGGGAAGCCGGGGCCGGGGAGCTGTTTTTT. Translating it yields CASSLREAGAGELFF.

The CDR3 protein is CASSPTLGGDFSSYNEQFF. CDR3 bases: TGTGCCAGCAGCCCGACCCTTGGCGGGGACTTTAGCTCCTACAATGAGCAGTTCTTC. J is TRBJ2-1 and V is TRBV13, with D tentatively TRBD2 (6 bases). Between the trimmed V and J ends, which lost 5 bases and 0 bases, there was a span of 23 bases. Germline assignment: CDR1 PRHDT and CDR2 FYEKMQ (reference sequence). The CDR3 has 19 amino acids.

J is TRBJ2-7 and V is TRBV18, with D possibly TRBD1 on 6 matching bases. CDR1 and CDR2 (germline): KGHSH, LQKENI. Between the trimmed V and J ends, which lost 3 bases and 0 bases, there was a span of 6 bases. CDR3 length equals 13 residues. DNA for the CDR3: TGTGCCAGCTCACCGACAGGCTCCTACGAGCAGTACTTC. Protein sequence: CASSPTGSYEQYF.

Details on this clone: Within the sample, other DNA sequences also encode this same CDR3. As DNA, the CDR3 is TGTGCCAGCAGTTTATCTCCCAAGAGCTCCTACGAGCAGTACTTC. Residues: CASSLSPKSSYEQYF. The rearrangement uses TRBV27 and TRBJ2-7; no reliable D call. Trimming took 0 bases from V and 0 from J, leaving 9 bases between them. CDR1 MNHEY and CDR2 SMNVEV come from the germline V gene (reference sequence). The CDR3 totals 15 residues.

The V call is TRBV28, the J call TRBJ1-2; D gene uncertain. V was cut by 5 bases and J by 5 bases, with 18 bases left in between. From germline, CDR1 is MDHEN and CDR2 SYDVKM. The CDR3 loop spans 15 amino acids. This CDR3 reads CASSNRDKGPYGYTF. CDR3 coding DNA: TGTGCCAGCAGTAACCGGGATAAGGGCCCTTATGGCTACACCTTC.

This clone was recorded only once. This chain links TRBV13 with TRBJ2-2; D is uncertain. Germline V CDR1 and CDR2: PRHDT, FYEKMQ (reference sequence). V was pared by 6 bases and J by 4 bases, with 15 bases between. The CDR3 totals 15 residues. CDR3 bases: TGTGCCAGCAGGTGGGTCAGGTCGTCCACCGGGGAGCTGTTTTTT. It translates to CASRWVRSSTGELFF.

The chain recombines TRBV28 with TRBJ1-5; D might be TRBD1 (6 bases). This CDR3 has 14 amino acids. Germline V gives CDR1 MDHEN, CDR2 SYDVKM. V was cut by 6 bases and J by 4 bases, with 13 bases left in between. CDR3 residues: CASRIQGLNQPQHF. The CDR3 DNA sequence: TGTGCCAGCAGGATACAGGGCTTGAATCAGCCCCAGCATTTT.

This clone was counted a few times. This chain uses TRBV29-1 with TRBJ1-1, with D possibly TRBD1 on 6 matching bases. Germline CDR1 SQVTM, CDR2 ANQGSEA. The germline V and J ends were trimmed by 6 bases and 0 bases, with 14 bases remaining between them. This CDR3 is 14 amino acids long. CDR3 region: CSVVGATLNTEAFF. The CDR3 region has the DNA TGCAGCGTAGTGGGGGCGACGTTGAACACTGAAGCTTTCTTT. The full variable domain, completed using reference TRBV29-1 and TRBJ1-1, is SAVISQKPSRDICQRGTSLTIQCQVDSQVTMMFWYRQQPGQSLTLIATANQGSEATYESGFVIDKFPISRPNLTFSTLTVSNMSPEDSSIYLCSVVGATLNTEAFFGQGTRLTVV.

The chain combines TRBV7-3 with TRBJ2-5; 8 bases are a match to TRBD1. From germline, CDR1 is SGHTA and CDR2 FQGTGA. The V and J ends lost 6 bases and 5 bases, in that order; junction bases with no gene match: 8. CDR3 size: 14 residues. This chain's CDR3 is CASRKRTGMETQYF. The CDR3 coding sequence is TGTGCCAGCAGGAAACGGACAGGGATGGAGACCCAGTACTTC.

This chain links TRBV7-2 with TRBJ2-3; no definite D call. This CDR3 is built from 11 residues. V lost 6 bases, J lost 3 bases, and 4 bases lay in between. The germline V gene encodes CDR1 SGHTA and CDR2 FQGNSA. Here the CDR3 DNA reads TGTGCCAGCAGAAGGACAGATACGCAGTATTTT. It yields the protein CASRRTDTQYF.

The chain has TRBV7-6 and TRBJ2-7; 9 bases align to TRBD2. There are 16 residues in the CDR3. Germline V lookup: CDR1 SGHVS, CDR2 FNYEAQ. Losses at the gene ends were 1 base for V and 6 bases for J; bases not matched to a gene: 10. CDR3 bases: TGTGCCAGCAGCTTAGTTGAGTGGCGGGAGGGAGGCGAGCAGTACTTC. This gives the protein CASSLVEWREGGEQYF. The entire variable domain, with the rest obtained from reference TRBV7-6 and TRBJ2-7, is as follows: GAGVSQSPRYKVTKRGQDVALRCDPISGHVSLYWYRQALGQGPEFLTYFNYEAQQDKSGLPNDRFSAERPEGSISTLTIQRTEQRDSAMYRCASSLVEWREGGEQYFGPGTRLTVT.

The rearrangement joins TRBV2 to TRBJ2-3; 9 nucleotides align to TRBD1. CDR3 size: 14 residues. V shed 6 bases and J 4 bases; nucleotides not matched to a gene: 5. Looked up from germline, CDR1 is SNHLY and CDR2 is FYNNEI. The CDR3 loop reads CASSPDRGADTQYF. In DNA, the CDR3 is TGTGCCAGCAGCCCGGACAGGGGCGCAGATACGCAGTATTTT.

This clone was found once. DNA for the CDR3: TGTGCCGGGTCCTCGCGCAGCAATGAGCAGTTCTTC. The encoded protein is CAGSSRSNEQFF. The chain combines TRBV7-9 with TRBJ2-1, with D unclear. The CDR3 is 12 residues long. Trimming left V 11 bases short and J 6 bases short, with 14 bases between. CDR1 and CDR2 (germline): SEHNR, FQNEAQ (reference sequence).

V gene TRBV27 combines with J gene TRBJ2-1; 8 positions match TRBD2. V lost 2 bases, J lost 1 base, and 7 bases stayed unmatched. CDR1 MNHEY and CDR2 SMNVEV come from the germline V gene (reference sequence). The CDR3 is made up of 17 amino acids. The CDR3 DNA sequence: TGTGCCAGCAGTTTACTCCATACTAGCGGTTCCTACAATGAGCAGTTCTTC. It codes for CASSLLHTSGSYNEQFF.

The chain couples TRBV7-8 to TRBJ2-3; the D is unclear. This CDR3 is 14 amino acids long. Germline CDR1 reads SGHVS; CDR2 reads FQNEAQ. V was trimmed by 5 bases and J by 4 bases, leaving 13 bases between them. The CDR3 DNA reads TGTGCCAGCAGCCCGACTGGATGGGCAGATACGCAGTATTTT. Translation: CASSPTGWADTQYF. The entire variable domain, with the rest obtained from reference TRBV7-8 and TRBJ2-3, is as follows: GAGVSQSPRYKVAKRGQDVALRCDPISGHVSLFWYQQALGQGPEFLTYFQNEAQLDKSGLPSDRFFAERPEGSVSTLKIQRTQQEDSAVYLCASSPTGWADTQYFGPGTRLTVL.

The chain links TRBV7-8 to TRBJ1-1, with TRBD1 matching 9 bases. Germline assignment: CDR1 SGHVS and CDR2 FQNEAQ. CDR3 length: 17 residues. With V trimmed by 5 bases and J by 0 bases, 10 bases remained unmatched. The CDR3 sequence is CASSSGTGFPVNTEAFF. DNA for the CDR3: TGTGCCAGCAGCAGCGGGACAGGGTTCCCCGTGAACACTGAAGCTTTCTTT. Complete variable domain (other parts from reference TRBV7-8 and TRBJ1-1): GAGVSQSPRYKVAKRGQDVALRCDPISGHVSLFWYQQALGQGPEFLTYFQNEAQLDKSGLPSDRFFAERPEGSVSTLKIQRTQQEDSAVYLCASSSGTGFPVNTEAFFGQGTRLTVV.

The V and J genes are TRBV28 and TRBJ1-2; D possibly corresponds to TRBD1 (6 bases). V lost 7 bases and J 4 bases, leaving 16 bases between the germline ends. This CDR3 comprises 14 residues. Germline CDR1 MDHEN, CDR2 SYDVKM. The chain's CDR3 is CASTLRGAGYGYTF. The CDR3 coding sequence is TGTGCCAGCACCCTTCGGGGGGCAGGCTATGGCTACACCTTC.